Listed here are 30 T cell receptor beta chains from one sample, sequenced in a study of T cell repertoires in cytomegalovirus infection. TCRdb called the reads again in MiXCR, with one record for every CDR3 protein. The sample lists some 920,000 distinct CDR3 sequences, approximately 31% occurring once. Their target antigens are unknown. The source material was cultured CD8+ T cells from PBMCs, sampled from culture after CMV antigen stimulation. The receptors derive from a human donor in good health (CMV status not recorded). Some clones in this sample may be carry-over from other donors' samples.

This clonotype was picked up a small number of times. The J gene is TRBJ2-1, the V gene TRBV27; the D is unclear. The V and J ends lost 2 bases and 5 bases respectively, with 10 bases between them. This CDR3 is built from 14 residues. Germline lookup yields CDR1 MNHEY and CDR2 SMNVEV (reference sequence). CDR3 DNA: TGTGCCAGCAGTTTAATAGGGCAGAACAATGAGCAGTTCTTC. It codes for CASSLIGQNNEQFF.

To note about this clonotype: This may stem from a read error, because a much larger clone lies one nucleotide away. The chain has TRBV7-9 and TRBJ1-1; 8 nucleotides agree with TRBD1. Germline V lookup: CDR1 SEHNR, CDR2 FQNEAQ (reference sequence). This CDR3 region has 15 residues. Losses at the gene ends were 6 bases for V and 3 bases for J; bases not matched to a gene: 9. The CDR3 sequence: CASSSIRGLYTEAFF. CDR3 nucleotide sequence: TGTGCCAGCAGTTCCATCAGGGGGCTGTACACTGAAGCTTTCTTT.

This clonotype was picked up many times. The chain joins TRBV7-2 to TRBJ2-3, with 11 bases fitting TRBD2. Germline lookup yields CDR1 SGHTA and CDR2 FQGNSA. The CDR3 runs to 18 residues. The V gene end was trimmed by 5 bases and the J gene end by 5 bases; junction bases not matched to a gene: 15. CDR3 protein: CASSPSQGTSGREDTQYF. CDR3 sequence (DNA): TGTGCCAGCAGCCCGTCCCAGGGGACTAGCGGTAGGGAAGATACGCAGTATTTT.

The chain is built from TRBV7-9 and TRBJ2-4; TRBD1 matches 11 bases. Germline CDR1 reads SEHNR; CDR2 reads FQNEAQ (reference sequence). Unmatched junction bases numbered 7, after V lost 4 bases and J lost 2 bases. This CDR3 spans 17 amino acids. CDR3 sequence: CASSSTRDRGTKNIQYF. Here the CDR3 DNA reads TGTGCCAGCAGCTCGACTCGGGACAGGGGGACCAAAAACATTCAGTACTTC.

This clonotype was recorded only once. The chain employs TRBV12-3 or TRBV12-4 and TRBJ2-6; a possible D gene is TRBD1 (5 bases). CDR3 length: 15 amino acids. V lost 6 bases and J lost 2, with 11 bases in between. The CDR3 DNA sequence: TGTGCCAGCAGAGCCACAGGAACTGGGGCCAACGTCCTGACTTTC. Its translation is CASRATGTGANVLTF.

This clonotype was recorded a few times. The gene calls are TRBV6-1 and TRBJ1-5; a weak D match, TRBD1 (5 bases). V lost 8 bases to trimming and J lost 5 bases, with 13 bases between them. Per the germline V gene, CDR1 is MNHNS and CDR2 is SASEGT. The CDR3 has 13 amino acids. The CDR3 sequence is CASLPGPYQPQHF. In nucleotides, the CDR3 is TGTGCCAGCTTACCGGGGCCGTATCAGCCCCAGCATTTT.

This clonotype has just a few counts. The J gene is TRBJ2-5, the V gene TRBV7-9, with D possibly TRBD1 on 5 matching bases. Germline CDR1 is SEHNR and CDR2 is FQNEAQ (reference sequence). The CDR3 extends over 14 amino acids. Trimming took 3 bases from V and 1 from J, leaving 9 bases between them. The CDR3 bases are TGTGCCAGCAGCTTTGTGGGGCCCCAAGAGACCCAGTACTTC. Its translation: CASSFVGPQETQYF.

V is TRBV4-1 and J is TRBJ1-3, with TRBD1 as a possible D gene (6 bases). V lost 3 bases and J 4 bases, leaving 13 bases between the germline ends. Germline V CDR1 and CDR2: MGHRA, YSYEKL. This CDR3 has 15 amino acids. DNA for the CDR3: TGCGCCAGCAGCCAGGGCCTCGGGACAGGAAACACCATATATTTT. Translation: CASSQGLGTGNTIYF.

The V call is TRBV29-1, the J call TRBJ2-2, with TRBD1 matching over 8 bases. The CDR3 has 14 residues. Germline values: CDR1 SQVTM, CDR2 ANQGSEA. Trimming took 5 bases from V and 4 from J; bases not matched to a gene: 6. CDR3 sequence reads: CSVTGQGGTGELFF. In DNA, the CDR3 is TGCAGCGTTACTGGACAGGGTGGCACCGGGGAGCTGTTTTTT.

This chain joins TRBV27 and TRBJ2-2; D call uncertain. The CDR3 is 14 amino acids. Trimming left V 5 bases short and J 3 bases short, with 10 bases between. From germline, CDR1 is MNHEY and CDR2 SMNVEV (reference sequence). The CDR3 loop is CASSPRLYTGELFF. The CDR3 DNA is TGTGCCAGCAGTCCCCGACTGTACACCGGGGAGCTGTTTTTT.

This clonotype turned up a few times. V is TRBV27 and J is TRBJ1-1; TRBD1 agrees at 7 bases. With 8 bases clipped from V and 0 bases from J, the junction kept 9 bases outside the gene matches. Per the germline V gene, CDR1 is MNHEY and CDR2 is SMNVEV (reference sequence). The CDR3 loop spans 15 amino acids. Written as DNA, the CDR3 is TGTGCCAGCGGATCCGGGACAGAGTTGAACACTGAAGCTTTCTTT. Protein: CASGSGTELNTEAFF.

The V call is TRBV19, the J call TRBJ2-7, with D uncertain. Per germline, CDR1 LNHDA and CDR2 SQIVND (reference sequence). The CDR3 totals 15 residues. V lost 5 bases and J 4 bases, leaving 18 bases between the germline ends. This CDR3 reads CASSASFLVEYEQYF. The DNA of the CDR3 is TGTGCCAGTAGTGCGAGCTTTCTAGTGGAATACGAGCAGTACTTC.

This chain links TRBV7-3 with TRBJ2-3, with 15 bases that match TRBD2. The CDR3 runs to 18 residues. V dropped 4 bases and J dropped 1; count of bases not matched to a gene: 6. CDR1 SGHTA and CDR2 FQGTGA come from the germline V gene. The CDR3, as DNA: TGTGCCAGCAGCTCCGGACTAGCGGGGGGGCCGGGCACAGATACGCAGTATTTT. Translating gives CASSSGLAGGPGTDTQYF.

With regard to this clonotype: A much larger clonotype is one base distant, so this may be a read error. The chain links TRBV6-2 or TRBV6-3 to TRBJ2-1; TRBD2 matches 11 bases. Germline CDR1 and CDR2: MNHEY and SVGEGT. The CDR3 loop spans 16 amino acids. The J segment lost 6 bases and the V segment lost 5 bases, leaving 9 bases of the junction unmatched. The DNA for the CDR3 is TGTGCCAGCAGTCGGACTAGCGGGTTCAAATTCAATGAGCAGTTCTTC. This codes for CASSRTSGFKFNEQFF.

This rearrangement joins TRBV6-5 to TRBJ2-3; D possibly uses TRBD1 or TRBD2 (5 bases each). The CDR3 loop spans 13 amino acids. The V gene's germline CDR1 is MNHEY and CDR2 SVGAGI. The V end was cut by 0 bases, the J end by 4 bases, with 5 bases between. The CDR3 DNA reads as TGTGCCAGCAGTTACTCGGGGGCAGATACGCAGTATTTT. It yields the protein CASSYSGADTQYF.

The chain has TRBV9 and TRBJ2-1; TRBD2 matches at 11 bases. Germline-derived CDR1 and CDR2 are SGDLS and YYNGEE. V was clipped by 5 bases and J by 8 bases; unmatched bases: 9. This CDR3 is built from 15 residues. CDR3: CASSLAGGWGDEQFF. The CDR3 DNA is TGTGCCAGCAGTTTAGCGGGGGGGTGGGGAGATGAGCAGTTCTTC.

This clonotype was seen more than once but under ten times. The V call is TRBV9, the J call TRBJ1-2, with D uncertain. Germline CDR1 reads SGDLS; CDR2 reads YYNGEE. V dropped 6 bases and J dropped 0 bases, with 15 bases sitting between them. This CDR3 comprises 15 residues. In nucleotides, the CDR3 is TGTGCCAGCACGACGACCGGACGGGCTAACTATGGCTACACCTTC. The encoded protein is CASTTTGRANYGYTF.

This clonotype has more than one count but fewer than ten. The genes are TRBV14 and TRBJ2-3; 9 bases line up with TRBD2. Trimming removed 0 bases from V and 3 bases from J; junction bases left unmatched: 4. The germline V gene has CDR1 SGHDN and CDR2 FVKESK. The CDR3 is 16 residues long. This CDR3 reads CASSQDFAGGTDTQYF. CDR3 DNA sequence: TGTGCCAGCAGCCAAGATTTCGCGGGGGGGACAGATACGCAGTATTTT.

This chain uses TRBV19 with TRBJ1-2, with D unclear. The length of the CDR3 is 14 residues. Trimming took off 3 bases at V and 3 bases at J, with 11 bases between the two ends. Germline lookup yields CDR1 LNHDA and CDR2 SQIVND (reference sequence). DNA of the CDR3: TGTGCCAGTAGTATTTACAGTTCGTACTATGGCTACACCTTC. It specifies CASSIYSSYYGYTF.

This clonotype has a handful of counts. V gene TRBV5-6 combines with J gene TRBJ2-5; possibly TRBD1 for D (6 bases). Germline V gives CDR1 SGHDT, CDR2 YYEEEE. The CDR3 runs 15 residues. Trimming took 2 bases from V and 5 from J, leaving 16 bases between them. CDR3 nucleotides: TGTGCCAGCAGCTTTCTAGGACAGCGATGGGAGACCCAGTACTTC. Translation: CASSFLGQRWETQYF.

As regards this clonotype: The junction and the germline gene differ at one end; a read error may be behind it. The chain links TRBV4-2 to TRBJ2-1; D gene ambiguous. The CDR3 consists of 14 residues. Germline CDR1 reads LGHNA; CDR2 reads YNFKEQ. CDR3 DNA: TGTGCCAGCAGCAAAGATACCCCCTACAATGAGCAGTTCTTC. It yields the protein CASSKDTPYNEQFF.

The chain employs TRBV6-5 and TRBJ2-1; D is possibly TRBD2 (6 bases). The CDR3 is 16 residues long. Germline V gene data show CDR1 as MNHEY and CDR2 as SVGAGI. Trimming removed 2 bases from V and 2 bases from J, with 13 bases in between. Here the CDR3 DNA reads TGTGCCAGCAGTTACGCAGGTGCGGGGACCTACAATGAGCAGTTCTTC. This gives the protein CASSYAGAGTYNEQFF.

This clonotype was seen once. Likely a read error: the CDR3 ends without its conserved phenylalanine or tryptophan. V usage is TRBV24-1 and J usage is TRBJ2-1, with D perhaps assigned TRBD1 or TRBD2 (5 bases each). The CDR3 has 13 amino acids. Looked up from germline, CDR1 is KGHDR and CDR2 is SFDVKD. The V end was cut by 9 bases, the J end by 3 bases, with 11 bases between. The CDR3 reads CATSRDRYNEQFS. The CDR3 region has the DNA TGTGCCACCTCCCGGGACCGCTACAATGAGCAGTTCTCC.

This clonotype was seen a handful of times. This sequence joins TRBV12-3 or TRBV12-4 and TRBJ2-3; weak D call: TRBD2 (5 bases). The CDR3 loop spans 15 amino acids. The ends were cut back, 5 bases at V and 2 bases at J, with 14 bases in the middle. The CDR3 loop is CASSPSGPITDTQYF. The CDR3 nucleotides read TGTGCCAGCAGTCCCAGCGGTCCCATCACAGATACGCAGTATTTT.

This rearrangement joins TRBV12-3 or TRBV12-4 to TRBJ1-2; 9 bases match TRBD1. The CDR3 has 14 amino acids. V lost 5 bases, J lost 5 bases, and 6 bases stayed unmatched. DNA for the CDR3: TGTGCCAGCAGTCAACAGGGGGCAGGGTATGGCTACACCTTC. Amino acids: CASSQQGAGYGYTF.

This clonotype was detected many times. The chain uses TRBV20-1 and TRBJ1-1; possible D gene TRBD1, 5 bases. Germline V CDR1 and CDR2: DFQATT, SNEGSKA (reference sequence). V was cut by 6 bases and J by 0 bases, with 14 bases left in between. The CDR3 runs 14 residues. The CDR3 nucleotides read TGCAGTGCCCGCTCACAGGTATTGAACACTGAAGCTTTCTTT. Its protein is CSARSQVLNTEAFF.

The rearrangement links TRBV7-9 to TRBJ2-1; D is possibly TRBD1 (6 bases). The V end lost 2 bases, the J end lost 8 bases, and 10 bases lay between the germline ends. This CDR3 spans 13 amino acids. Germline CDR1 and CDR2: SEHNR and FQNEAQ (reference sequence). The CDR3, as DNA: TGTGCCAGCAGCTTAAACAGGGCGTATGAGCAGTTCTTC. It yields the protein CASSLNRAYEQFF.

This clonotype showed up just a few times. This chain joins TRBV2 and TRBJ2-5; 8 nucleotides match TRBD2. CDR3 length: 12 residues. Germline CDR1 reads SNHLY; CDR2 reads FYNNEI. V gave up 8 bases and J gave up 2 bases; unmatched junction bases: 1. CDR3 amino acids: CASRGGQETQYF. Here the CDR3 DNA reads TGTGCCAGCCGGGGGGGGCAAGAGACCCAGTACTTC. Together with reference TRBV2 and TRBJ2-5, the CDR3 gives the full variable domain: EPEVTQTPSHQVTQMGQEVILRCVPISNHLYFYWYRQILGQKVEFLVSFYNNEISEKSEIFDDQFSVERPDGSNFTLKIRSTKLEDSAMYFCASRGGQETQYFGPGTRLLVL.

This clonotype has at least ten counts. The chain carries TRBV6-2 or TRBV6-3 and TRBJ2-1; D is undetermined. Germline V CDR1 and CDR2: MNHEY, SVGEGT. This CDR3 is built from 13 residues. The ends were cut back, 2 bases at V and 5 bases at J, with 7 bases in the middle. The CDR3 here is CASSYSIHNEQFF. CDR3 nucleotides: TGTGCCAGCAGTTACAGTATACACAATGAGCAGTTCTTC.

There are a few counts of this clonotype. The chain is built from TRBV4-1 and TRBJ2-7; 7 positions match TRBD1. The CDR3 spans 15 residues. The trim removed 1 base at V and 2 bases at J, leaving 5 bases unmatched. Germline-derived CDR1 and CDR2 are MGHRA and YSYEKL. In nucleotides, the CDR3 is TGCGCCAGCAGCCAAGTCCAGGGGGAGACCTACGAGCAGTACTTC. Translation gives CASSQVQGETYEQYF.